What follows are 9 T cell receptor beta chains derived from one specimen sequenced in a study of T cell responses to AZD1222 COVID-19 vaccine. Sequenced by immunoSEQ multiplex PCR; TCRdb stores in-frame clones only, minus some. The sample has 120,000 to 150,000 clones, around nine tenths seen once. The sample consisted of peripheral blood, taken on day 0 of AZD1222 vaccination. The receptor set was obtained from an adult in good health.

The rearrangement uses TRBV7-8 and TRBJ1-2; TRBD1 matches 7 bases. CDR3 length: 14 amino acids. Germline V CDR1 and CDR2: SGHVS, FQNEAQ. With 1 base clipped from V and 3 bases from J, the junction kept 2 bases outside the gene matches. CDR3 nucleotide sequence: TGTGCCAGCAGCTTAGATGGGACAGACTATGGCTACACCTTC. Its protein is CASSLDGTDYGYTF.

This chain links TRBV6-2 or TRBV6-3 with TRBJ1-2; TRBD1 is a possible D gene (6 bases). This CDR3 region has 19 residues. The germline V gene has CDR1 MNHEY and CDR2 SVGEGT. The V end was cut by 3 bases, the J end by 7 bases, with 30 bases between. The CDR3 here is CASSYPRRQTGFGVSGYTF. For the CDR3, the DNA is TGTGCCAGCAGTTATCCCCGAAGACAAACAGGGTTTGGAGTCTCTGGCTACACCTTC.

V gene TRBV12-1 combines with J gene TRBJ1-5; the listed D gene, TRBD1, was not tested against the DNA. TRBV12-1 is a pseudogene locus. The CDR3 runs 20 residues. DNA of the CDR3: TGTGCCAGCAGCGGGGAACCTACAGGGGATGTTCGTATGGGCAATCAGCCCCAGCATTTT. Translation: CASSGEPTGDVRMGNQPQHF.

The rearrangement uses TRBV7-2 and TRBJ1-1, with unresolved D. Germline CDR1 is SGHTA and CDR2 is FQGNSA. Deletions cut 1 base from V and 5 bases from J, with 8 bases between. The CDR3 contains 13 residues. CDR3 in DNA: TGTGCCAGCAGCTTAGACCTACCTACTGAAGCTTTCTTT. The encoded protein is CASSLDLPTEAFF.

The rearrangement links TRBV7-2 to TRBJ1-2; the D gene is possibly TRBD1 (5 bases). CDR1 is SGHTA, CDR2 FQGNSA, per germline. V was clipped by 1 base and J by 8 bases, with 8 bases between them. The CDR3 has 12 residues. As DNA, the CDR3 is TGTGCCAGCAGCTTAGTCGGGGCGGGCTACACCTTC. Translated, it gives CASSLVGAGYTF.

CDR3 in amino acids: CAWSGVRGPDTQYF. The CDR3 coding sequence is TGTGCCTGGAGTGGGGTCAGGGGGCCGGATACGCAGTATTTT. This chain uses TRBV30 with TRBJ2-3; 8 bases are shared with TRBD1. J gave up 6 bases and V 1 base, and 6 bases lay outside the gene matches. The CDR3 runs to 14 residues. The germline V gene encodes CDR1 GTSNPN and CDR2 SVGIG (reference sequence).

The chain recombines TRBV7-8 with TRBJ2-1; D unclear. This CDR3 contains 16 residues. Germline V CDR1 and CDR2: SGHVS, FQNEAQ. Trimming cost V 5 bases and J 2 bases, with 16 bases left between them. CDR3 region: CASSPRTLPPYNEQFF. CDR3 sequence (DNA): TGTGCCAGCAGCCCACGGACCCTCCCGCCCTACAATGAGCAGTTCTTC.

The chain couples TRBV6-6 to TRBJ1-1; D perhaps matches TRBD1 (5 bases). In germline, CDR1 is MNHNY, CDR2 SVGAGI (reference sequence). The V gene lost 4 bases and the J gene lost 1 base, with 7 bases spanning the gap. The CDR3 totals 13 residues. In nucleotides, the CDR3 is TGTGCCAGCAGTTTCGGGGGGAACACTGAAGCTTTCTTT. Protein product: CASSFGGNTEAFF.

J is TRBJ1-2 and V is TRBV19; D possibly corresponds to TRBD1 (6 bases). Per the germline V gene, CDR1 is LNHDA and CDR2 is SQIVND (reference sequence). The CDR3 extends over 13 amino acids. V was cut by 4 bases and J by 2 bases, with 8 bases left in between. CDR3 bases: TGTGCCAGTAGTACTCAGGGGAACTATGGCTACACCTTC. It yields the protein CASSTQGNYGYTF.